Given below is one T cell receptor beta chain in context. This sample stems from a study of cytomegalovirus exposure and HLA in healthy donors. Trimming removed 8 bases at V and 7 bases at J, with 17 bases between. The CDR3 is 14 residues long. Germline V gene lookup returns CDR1 MNHNY and CDR2 SVGAGI (reference sequence). A multiplex PCR was run with 60 Vbeta primers and 13 Jbeta primers. The method was immunoSEQ multiplex PCR; TCRdb's version includes in-frame clones alone and lacks a portion of them. The sample has around 93,000 clones, approximately 80% seen once. The TCR originated in a man aged 25 to 40 in good health and CMV-seropositive. Material for sequencing was PBMCs. The chain has TRBV6-6 and TRBJ1-4, with a weak D call TRBD1 (6 bases). The CDR3 region is CASGLNRAGEKLFF. The CDR3 DNA follows: TGTGCCAGCGGACTTAACAGGGCGGGTGAAAAACTGTTTTTT.